These 6 T cell receptor beta chains were all obtained from the same sample, sequenced in a study of T cells and copy number aberrations in small-cell lung cancer. Sequenced by immunoSEQ multiplex PCR; TCRdb stores in-frame clones only, minus some. Of about 2,000 clones in the sample, 82% were seen once. Sample: normal tissue next to the tumor. The receptors were gathered from a man aged 45-60 years with small cell lung cancer.

The genes are TRBV4-1 and TRBJ1-4, with TRBD1 matching 7 bases. The V and J ends lost 4 bases and 8 bases, in that order; junction bases with no gene match: 16. There are 17 residues in the CDR3. The V gene's germline CDR1 is MGHRA and CDR2 YSYEKL. CDR3 in DNA: TGCGCCAGCAGCCTTTCCGGGGTGGAGGGGGCAAGGGAAAAACTGTTTTTT. Amino acid sequence: CASSLSGVEGAREKLFF.

This chain links TRBV4-3 with TRBJ2-7; D not certain. V lost 0 bases and J lost 7, with 13 bases in between. The CDR3 contains 14 residues. The V gene's germline CDR1 is LGHNA and CDR2 YSLEER. The CDR3 spells CASSQELAPREQYF. The CDR3 DNA sequence: TGCGCCAGCAGCCAAGAGCTGGCCCCGCGGGAGCAGTACTTC.

V is TRBV5-4 and J is TRBJ2-1; 7 bases agree with TRBD1. The CDR3 length is 12 residues. J gave up 5 bases and V 10 bases, and 6 bases lay outside the gene matches. The germline CDR1 and CDR2 sequences are SGHNT and YYREEE (reference sequence). The CDR3 sequence is CAAGGIDNEQFF. The CDR3 coding sequence is TGTGCCGCAGGGGGAATCGACAATGAGCAGTTCTTC.

The genes are TRBV11-2 and TRBJ2-7; D tentatively reads TRBD1 or TRBD2 (5 bases each). The germline gives CDR1 SGHAT, CDR2 FQNNGV. The CDR3 spans 17 residues. V was clipped by 2 bases and J by 5 bases, with 22 bases between them. Here the CDR3 DNA reads TGTGCCAGCAGCTTAAGGAGTAGGGCAGGGAGTTCGGACGAGCAGTACTTC. Protein product: CASSLRSRAGSSDEQYF.

The rearrangement joins TRBV7-9 to TRBJ2-7; D may be TRBD1 or TRBD2 (6 bases each). The V end lost 5 bases, the J end lost 3 bases, and 23 bases lay between the germline ends. The germline V gene encodes CDR1 SEHNR and CDR2 FQNEAQ (reference sequence). The CDR3 spans 17 residues. The CDR3 sequence is CASSNPRRGSQGYEQYF. Written as DNA, the CDR3 is TGTGCCAGCAGCAACCCCCGCCGGGGGTCACAGGGCTACGAGCAGTACTTC. Together with reference TRBV7-9 and TRBJ2-7, the CDR3 gives the full variable domain: DTGVSQNPRHKITKRGQNVTFRCDPISEHNRLYWYRQTLGQGPEFLTYFQNEAQLEKSRLLSDRFSAERPKGSFSTLEIQRTEQGDSAMYLCASSNPRRGSQGYEQYFGPGTRLTVT.

CDR3 in DNA: TGTGCCAGCAGTGCGTTAGGGCGGTCTGGAAACACCATATATTTT. This sequence encodes CASSALGRSGNTIYF. The chain recombines TRBV6-1 with TRBJ1-3, with unresolved D. Per the germline V gene, CDR1 is MNHNS and CDR2 is SASEGT. Trimming took 4 bases from V and 1 from J, leaving 11 bases between them. The CDR3 runs to 15 residues.